The sequence of this TCR beta chain was determined in a study of cytomegalovirus exposure and HLA in healthy donors. The study's findings and limits: Researchers counted around 150 TCR beta chains as cytomegalovirus-associated.

CDR1 SQVTM and CDR2 ANQGSEA come from the germline V gene. V trimming: 5 bases; J trimming: 8 bases; junction bases outside the gene matches: 12. The CDR3 is 16 amino acids. The PCR had 60 Vbeta and 13 Jbeta primers. Repertoires were generated with immunoSEQ multiplex PCR, while TCRdb's copy carries only in-frame clones and drops some. In the table there are about 78,000 clones, about 60% of which are singletons. On this clone: As yet, its antigen is unknown.

The sample was PBMCs. The chain couples TRBV29-1 to TRBJ2-2, with TRBD2 matching 12 bases. This TCR came from a man in his thirties or forties in good health and CMV-seropositive. CDR3 DNA: TGCAGCGTTCACGGCGGGGCTAGCGGGAGGGCTGGGGAGCTGTTTTTT. Amino acid sequence: CSVHGGASGRAGELFF.